This T cell receptor (beta chain) was captured by sequencing in a study of blood T cell repertoires in COVID-19 (dated by TCRdb to 2018 to 2020). Regarding the study in general: Samples from collaborators originated in the United States, Italy and Spain and spanned both the acute and convalescent phases of COVID-19. The samples were drawn from the first 160 participants of the ongoing ImmuneRACE study and from 1,254 subjects provided by 6 global collaborators. The material from the prospective study consisted of cDNA or gDNA derived from T cells, B-cell-depleted T cells, or PBMCs. The sample metadata nearly always contained a de-identified subject ID, COVID-19 status, age in years and sex. Subjects who had been exposed to COVID-19, were actively infected with it, or had recovered from it provided the deeply sampled blood TCRbeta repertoires that made up the dataset. A freely available public database, intended as a resource for researchers studying the immune response to SARS-CoV-2, is where the repertoires were released. Where HLA class I and class II types were available, the types were taken from metadata supplied by the sample provider, not from assay-based typing. Paper-wide results and their limitations: Clinical and demographic metadata were provided uncurated, with the amount varying by source and participant.

The collaborating institutions used their own protocols to collect whole blood in K2EDTA tubes. Collaborator samples were shipped for TCRbeta analysis as frozen whole blood, isolated PBMCs, or DNA extracted from either sample type. The CDR3, cysteine through phenylalanine, is 17 amino acids long. The read is trimmed to its CDR3 DNA, 51 bases read in frame from base 1. V drops 4 bases and J drops 1 base, leaving 19 bases in between. The germline V gene supplies CDR1 SGDLS and CDR2 YYNGEE. The immunoSEQ Assay, a bias-controlled multiplex PCR, was used to amplify TCRbeta CDR3 regions from genomic DNA. The authors' analysis ran thus. Nucleated cell counts per sample were estimated from amplification of reference gene primers within the assay. Sequence reads were collapsed and filtered to measure the absolute abundance of every unique TCRbeta CDR3 rearrangement. Productive Simpson clonality was computed per sample as the square root of Simpson's diversity index over productive rearrangements. TCRdb stores this immuneACCESS table with in-frame sequences only. Part of the clones is absent; in the studies checked, under half of the shortfall reflects unresolved V genes, and no reason is known for the rest. The DNA gave D and trimming, while V, J and clone size come from that table. The sample table holds over 350,000 clones, of which just over 85% were seen once. 1.4% to 1.5% of the sample is in the top ten clones.

On this clone itself: Its antigen specificity is not known. No base qualities exist here, and no much larger clone lies one base off it.

The TCR comes from a woman younger than 45 with active or convalescent COVID-19. Material for sequencing was peripheral blood. The chain is encoded by TRBV9 joined to TRBJ2-3, and perhaps TRBD2 as D gene, on 6 matching bases. The CDR3 region has the sequence CASSSPWGTFGTDTQYF. The DNA is as follows: TGTGCCAGCAGCAGTCCTTGGGGGACTTTCGGCACAGATACGCAGTATTTT.